One T cell receptor beta chain is described in this entry. The data stem from a study of blood T cell repertoires in COVID-19. Overall study: Specimens from acute and convalescent COVID-19 originated in the United States, Italy and Spain. In each case, the material was cDNA or gDNA derived from T cells, B-cell-depleted T cells, or PBMCs.

The CDR3 spans 13 residues. The V and J ends lost 4 bases and 5 bases respectively, with 10 bases between them. The germline gives CDR1 SGHRS, CDR2 YFSETQ. In the original analysis: How many nucleated cells were present was estimated from reference gene primer amplification. Clones were read by immunoSEQ multiplex PCR, and TCRdb kept only the in-frame ones, dropping some. V and J calls and clone size are copied from that table; D and trimming were computed from the DNA. The top ten hold 1.3% of the sample, which has around 63,000 clones, 86% seen once. The clonotype originates from an elderly woman with acute or convalescent COVID-19. Sequenced material: peripheral blood. The V and J genes are TRBV5-1 and TRBJ1-5; possibly TRBD1 for D (5 bases). DNA of the CDR3: TGCGCCAGCAGCGGGGGGGACGATCAGCCCCAGCATTTT. It is translated as CASSGGDDQPQHF.